Listed here are 24 T cell receptor beta chains from one sample, sequenced in a study of cytomegalovirus exposure and HLA in healthy donors. Researchers ran the PCR with 60 Vbeta and 13 Jbeta primers. Profiled with immunoSEQ multiplex PCR; TCRdb holds only in-frame clones, not every one. Found here are about 120,000 clones, approximately 81% of them singletons; the top ten hold roughly 4.3%. Sequenced sample: PBMCs. Every receptor here comes from a man aged 30 to 45 in good health and CMV-seropositive.

The CDR3 region has the DNA TGTGCCAGCAGTTTTTGGGAGACAGGGGCTCGGTATGGCTACACCTTC. Its protein product is CASSFWETGARYGYTF. The V and J genes are TRBV28 and TRBJ1-2, with TRBD1 matching 8 bases. J was trimmed by 5 bases and V by 3 bases; bases with no gene match: 11. The CDR3 consists of 16 residues. CDR1 is MDHEN, CDR2 SYDVKM, per germline.

The CDR3 nucleotides are TGTGCCAGCAGCTTAGATATAGACGGAGGGGGCTACACCTTC. Protein product: CASSLDIDGGGYTF. This chain joins TRBV7-8 and TRBJ1-2; D is unresolved. The CDR3 extends over 14 amino acids. Germline loops: CDR1 SGHVS, CDR2 FQNEAQ. V shed 1 base and J shed 8 bases, with 14 bases lying between them.

This chain links TRBV21-1 with TRBJ1-1; the D segment call TRBD1 is taken from the table without a DNA check. TRBV21-1 is a pseudogene locus. This CDR3 has 17 amino acids. The CDR3 loop reads CASSPSRTGICYREAFF. CDR3 in DNA: TGTGCCAGCAGCCCCAGCCGGACAGGGATCTGCTACAGAGAAGCTTTCTTT.

DNA for the CDR3: TGCGCCAGCAGCTTCGAGCCGAGAGGATATGGCTACACCTTC. Its translation is CASSFEPRGYGYTF. V is TRBV5-1 and J is TRBJ1-2; D gene unclear. This CDR3 is built from 14 residues. Germline V gives CDR1 SGHRS, CDR2 YFSETQ. V gave up 2 bases and J gave up 5 bases, with 13 bases separating them.

The chain combines TRBV7-8 with TRBJ2-3, with 9 bases lining up with TRBD2. In germline, CDR1 is SGHVS, CDR2 FQNEAQ. V lost 2 bases and J lost 3; bases outside the gene matches: 12. The CDR3 sequence is 18 residues long. The CDR3 bases are TGTGCCAGCAGCTTAACCGGGACTAGCTTGATTAGGACAGATACGCAGTATTTT. Encoded protein: CASSLTGTSLIRTDTQYF. The entire variable domain, with the rest obtained from reference TRBV7-8 and TRBJ2-3, is as follows: GAGVSQSPRYKVAKRGQDVALRCDPISGHVSLFWYQQALGQGPEFLTYFQNEAQLDKSGLPSDRFFAERPEGSVSTLKIQRTQQEDSAVYLCASSLTGTSLIRTDTQYFGPGTRLTVL.

The rearrangement uses TRBV11-2 and TRBJ2-3, with a possible D match to TRBD2 (7 bases). The CDR3 totals 15 residues. Germline V gene data show CDR1 as SGHAT and CDR2 as FQNNGV. The V end lost 1 base, the J end lost 6 bases, and 14 bases lay between the germline ends. CDR3 residues: CASSLGGSGGDTQYF. For the CDR3, the DNA is TGTGCCAGCAGCTTAGGAGGATCGGGGGGCGATACGCAGTATTTT.

This rearrangement joins TRBV19 to TRBJ1-4; 7 positions agree with TRBD1. V shed 6 bases and J 6 bases; nucleotides not matched to a gene: 7. The CDR3 has 14 amino acids. Germline V gives CDR1 LNHDA, CDR2 SQIVND (reference sequence). CDR3 bases: TGTGCCAGTAGCCGTGGGGACAGCTATGAAAAACTGTTTTTT. Its protein is CASSRGDSYEKLFF.

This clone was observed a few times. The chain is built from TRBV6-1 and TRBJ1-2; 7 bases agree with TRBD1. The length of the CDR3 is 14 residues. V lost 6 bases to trimming and J lost 4 bases; unmatched junction nucleotides: 8. The germline CDR1 and CDR2 sequences are MNHNS and SASEGT. In DNA form, the CDR3 reads TGTGCCAGCAGGGCCGGGACAGCACTCTATGGCTACACCTTC. It is translated as CASRAGTALYGYTF.

The chain has TRBV10-1 and TRBJ2-5; maybe TRBD1 (5 bases). V shed 2 bases and J shed 1 base, with 5 bases lying between them. The length of the CDR3 is 13 residues. Germline CDR1 is WNHNN and CDR2 is SYGVQD (reference sequence). CDR3 nucleotides: TGCGCCAGCAGTGAGGGGGCCCAAGAGACCCAGTACTTC. It yields the protein CASSEGAQETQYF.

This clone was observed a handful of times. The genes are TRBV19 and TRBJ2-2, with 8 bases fitting TRBD2. CDR3 length: 14 amino acids. V lost 3 bases and J lost 6; bases outside the gene matches: 3. Germline V gene lookup returns CDR1 LNHDA and CDR2 SQIVND (reference sequence). The chain's CDR3 is CASSIWTSPGELFF. The CDR3 DNA reads as TGTGCCAGTAGTATTTGGACTAGCCCCGGGGAGCTGTTTTTT. Full variable domain (rest looked up from reference TRBV19 and TRBJ2-2): DGGITQSPKYLFRKEGQNVTLSCEQNLNHDAMYWYRQDPGQGLRLIYYSQIVNDFQKGDIAEGYSVSREKKESFPLTVTSAQKNPTAFYLCASSIWTSPGELFFGEGSRLTVL.

The chain is built from TRBV29-1 and TRBJ2-2, with unresolved D. Germline CDR1 reads SQVTM; CDR2 reads ANQGSEA. The V end was cut by 7 bases, the J end by 6 bases, with 12 bases between. This CDR3 has 12 amino acids. The DNA of the CDR3 is TGCAGCGGTCGTCAGGCAGCCGGGGAGCTGTTTTTT. Translated, it gives CSGRQAAGELFF.

V is TRBV5-1 and J is TRBJ1-2, with 10 bases matching TRBD1. Germline V CDR1 and CDR2: SGHRS, YFSETQ. The CDR3 length is 19 residues. The junction had 18 bases not matched to a gene; V was cut back by 2 bases and J by 5 bases. Here the CDR3 reads CASSLTPGQGKGPGYGYTF. CDR3 sequence (DNA): TGCGCCAGCAGCTTAACCCCGGGACAGGGGAAGGGCCCGGGTTATGGCTACACCTTC.

The chain uses TRBV28 and TRBJ1-5; 10 bases align to TRBD1. The length of the CDR3 is 17 residues. V was clipped by 4 bases and J by 0 bases; unmatched bases: 6. Germline V gene lookup returns CDR1 MDHEN and CDR2 SYDVKM. CDR3 loop: CASSSGQGVYSNQPQHF. As DNA, the CDR3 is TGTGCCAGCAGTTCTGGACAGGGGGTTTATAGCAATCAGCCCCAGCATTTT.

This sequence joins TRBV11-3 and TRBJ2-5; TRBD2 might be the D (6 bases). The J call may be wrong; the DNA end is better matched by TRBJ2-7. Germline assignment: CDR1 SGHNT and CDR2 YENEEA. The CDR3 is made up of 14 amino acids. CDR3 bases: TGTGCCAGCAGCTCACGGGGGAGTTCCTACGAGCAGTACTTC. This translates into CASSSRGSSYEQYF.

The J gene is TRBJ2-7, the V gene TRBV7-2, with 7 positions matching TRBD1. Trimming at V came to 5 bases and at J to 3 bases, leaving 7 bases not matched to a gene. The CDR3 runs to 14 residues. From germline, CDR1 is SGHTA and CDR2 FQGNSA. CDR3 residues: CASSRQGNLYEQYF. As DNA, the CDR3 is TGTGCCAGCAGCCGACAGGGAAACCTCTACGAGCAGTACTTC.

This clone was recorded only once. V usage is TRBV15 and J usage is TRBJ2-3; 9 bases match TRBD2. The CDR3 loop spans 17 amino acids. CDR1 and CDR2 from the germline V gene are LNHNV and YYDKDF (reference sequence). The junction had 5 bases not matched to a gene; V was cut back by 1 base and J by 0 bases. DNA of the CDR3: TGTGCCACCAGCAGAGGGCAGACTAGCGGCAGCACAGATACGCAGTATTTT. As protein: CATSRGQTSGSTDTQYF. Based on the CDR3 plus reference TRBV15 and TRBJ2-3, the full variable domain is DAMVIQNPRYQVTQFGKPVTLSCSQTLNHNVMYWYQQKSSQAPKLLFHYYDKDFNNEADTPDNFQSRRPNTSFCFLDIRSPGLGDTAMYLCATSRGQTSGSTDTQYFGPGTRLTVL.

The chain couples TRBV5-4 to TRBJ1-1; maybe TRBD1 (6 bases). Trimming stripped 5 bases from V and 0 bases from J, with 14 bases between. The CDR3 totals 15 residues. Germline V CDR1 and CDR2: SGHNT, YYREEE (reference sequence). Here the CDR3 DNA reads TGTGCCAGCAGAAAGGGGGGGCTAATGAACACTGAAGCTTTCTTT. It translates to CASRKGGLMNTEAFF.

V usage is TRBV18 and J usage is TRBJ1-5; 8 bases are a match to TRBD1. The CDR3 is 14 amino acids. V lost 6 bases to trimming and J lost 9 bases; unmatched junction nucleotides: 10. Germline CDR1 is KGHSH and CDR2 is LQKENI. This CDR3 reads CASSPTGGLVPQHF. In nucleotides, the CDR3 is TGTGCCAGCTCCCCTACAGGGGGACTGGTGCCCCAGCATTTT. The full variable domain, completed using reference TRBV18 and TRBJ1-5, is NAGVMQNPRHLVRRRGQEARLRCSPMKGHSHVYWYRQLPEEGLKFMVYLQKENIIDESGMPKERFSAEFPKEGPSILRIQQVVRGDSAAYFCASSPTGGLVPQHFGDGTRLSIL.

This clone occurred a few times. The chain is built from TRBV6-4 and TRBJ2-3, with D possibly being TRBD1 (5 bases). The CDR3 consists of 14 residues. With 4 bases removed from V and 1 base from J, the gap between germline ends came to 9 bases. Germline CDR1 MRHNA, CDR2 SNTAGT. The CDR3 spells CASSVQGGTDTQYF. Written as DNA, the CDR3 is TGTGCCAGCAGTGTCCAGGGTGGCACAGATACGCAGTATTTT.

The J gene is TRBJ2-1, the V gene TRBV25-1; the match to TRBD2 covers 14 bases. V dropped 4 bases and J dropped 10; count of bases not matched to a gene: 9. The CDR3 runs to 16 residues. Germline V gene sequence: CDR1 MGHDK, CDR2 SYGVNS. For the CDR3, the DNA is TGTGCCAGCAGTGCCCCGGGACTAGCGGGAGTAGGGGAGCAGTTCTTC. Translation: CASSAPGLAGVGEQFF. Full variable domain (rest looked up from reference TRBV25-1 and TRBJ2-1): EADIYQTPRYLVIGTGKKITLECSQTMGHDKMYWYQQDPGMELHLIHYSYGVNSTEKGDLSSESTVSRIRTEHFPLTLESARPSHTSQYLCASSAPGLAGVGEQFFGPGTRLTVL.

The chain uses TRBV4-2 and TRBJ2-2, with 8 positions matching TRBD1. With 1 base clipped from V and 5 bases from J, the junction kept 3 bases outside the gene matches. The CDR3 loop spans 15 amino acids. Germline-derived CDR1 and CDR2 are LGHNA and YNFKEQ. For the CDR3, the DNA is TGTGCCAGCAGCCAAGCGGACAGGGAGACCGGGGAGCTGTTTTTT. Its protein product is CASSQADRETGELFF.

This chain uses TRBV19 with TRBJ1-4, with D possibly TRBD1 on 6 matching bases. CDR1 LNHDA and CDR2 SQIVND come from the germline V gene (reference sequence). There are 16 residues in the CDR3. Trimming pared 10 bases from V and 0 bases from J, leaving 18 bases between. The CDR3 nucleotides read TGTGCCACAAAAGGGGGAAAACCCGCAACTAATGAAAAACTGTTTTTT. Translated: CATKGGKPATNEKLFF.

V is TRBV30 and J is TRBJ1-2, with TRBD1 as a possible D gene (5 bases). The CDR3 has 14 amino acids. Deletions cut 4 bases from V and 8 bases from J, with 20 bases between. The germline CDR1 and CDR2 sequences are GTSNPN and SVGIG (reference sequence). CDR3 region: CAWTYLPPGSGYTF. CDR3 nucleotides: TGTGCCTGGACCTACCTCCCCCCAGGGTCCGGCTACACCTTC.

Note on this clone: Compared with germline, one end of the junction differs, possibly owing to a read error. The rearrangement joins TRBV7-7 to TRBJ2-5; D remains unclear. The CDR3 loop spans 14 amino acids. Per the germline V gene, CDR1 is SSHAT and CDR2 is FNYEAQ (reference sequence). The CDR3 region is CASSLGPLGETQYF. The CDR3 DNA follows: TGTGCTAGCAGCTTAGGACCTCTCGGGGAGACCCAGTACTTC.